This is a list of T cell receptor beta chains from one sample in a study of T cells in Graves' hyperthyroidism and ophthalmopathy. From the multiplex PCR reads, TCRdb called clonotypes with MiXCR, one entry per CDR3 protein. This table holds a few hundred thousand distinct CDR3 sequences, about 16% found once. The sequenced sample consisted of blood. Receptors were obtained from a woman in her thirties or forties with Graves' ophthalmopathy. Each CDR3 is given with its conserved first and last residue. The order of the fields is D gene, V gene, J gene, clone size, CDR3 protein, CDR3 DNA. A D gene is named only where the DNA matches it firmly. Size is stated for part of the rows, as once, few or many counts, or as a class when the clone is expanded.

-,TRBV3-1,TRBJ2-3,many,CASSQFTDTQYF,TGCGCCAGCAGTCAGTTCACAGATACGCAGTATTTT
-,TRBV7-8,TRBJ1-2,many,CASSPRGGTLGYTF,TGTGCCAGCAGCCCGAGGGGTGGAACCCTCGGCTACACCTTC
-,TRBV11-2,TRBJ1-1,many,CATRNPGAEAFF,TGTGCCACCCGAAACCCGGGGGCTGAAGCTTTCTTT
-,TRBV12-5,TRBJ2-5,many,CASGSGAGAAEETQYF,TGTGCTAGTGGTTCAGGGGCAGGGGCAGCGGAAGAGACCCAGTACTTC
TRBD1,TRBV30,TRBJ2-3,many,CAWSSRDRVMDTQYF,TGTGCCTGGAGTTCCCGGGACAGGGTAATGGATACGCAGTATTTT
-,TRBV3-1,TRBJ2-3,many,CASSQKMTGTLTDTQYF,TGTGCCAGCAGCCAAAAGATGACCGGGACCCTCACAGATACGCAGTATTTT
-,TRBV19,TRBJ1-3,few,CATSWGTSSGNTIYF,TGTGCCACCTCGTGGGGGACGAGCTCTGGAAACACCATATATTTT
-,TRBV2,TRBJ1-6,-,CASSFLVNSPLHF,TGTGCCAGCAGTTTTCTCGTCAATTCACCCCTCCACTTT
TRBD1,TRBV27,TRBJ1-1,-,CASSLSLTGGTEAFF,TGTGCCAGCAGTTTATCACTAACAGGGGGCACTGAAGCTTTCTTT
-,TRBV15,TRBJ1-2,once,CATGREGTYGYTF,TGTGCCACCGGCAGAGAGGGAACCTATGGCTACACCTTC
-,TRBV29-1,TRBJ1-1,-,CSVEDPGNTEAFF,TGCAGCGTTGAAGATCCAGGGAACACTGAAGCTTTCTTT
TRBD1,TRBV15,TRBJ2-2,-,CATRGTGADTGELFF,TGTGCCACCAGGGGGACAGGGGCCGACACCGGGGAGCTGTTTTTT
TRBD1,TRBV27,TRBJ2-6,-,CASSLSAPTGTGANVLTF,TGTGCCAGCAGTTTATCAGCCCCGACAGGGACTGGGGCCAACGTCCTGACTTTC
-,TRBV19,TRBJ2-6,-,CASSSASGANVLTF,TGTGCCAGTAGTAGTGCCTCTGGGGCCAACGTCCTGACTTTC
-,TRBV19,TRBJ1-5,-,CASSIGGRDQPQHF,TGTGCCAGTAGTATTGGGGGGCGTGATCAGCCCCAGCATTTT
-,TRBV18,TRBJ2-1,many,CASSPQRSYNEQFF,TGTGCCAGCAGTCCACAACGGAGCTACAATGAGCAGTTCTTC
TRBD1,TRBV2,TRBJ2-1,few,CASRDSQDRGRDEQFF,TGTGCCAGCAGGGACTCACAGGACAGGGGGAGAGATGAGCAGTTCTTC
-,TRBV27,TRBJ2-7,-,CASSLSAGHYKQYF,TGTGCCAGCAGTTTATCTGCAGGGCACTACAAGCAGTACTTC
-,TRBV27,TRBJ2-1,few,CASNDLGGSYNEQFF,TGTGCCAGCAACGACCTGGGAGGCTCCTACAATGAGCAGTTCTTC
TRBD2,TRBV28,TRBJ2-5,-,CASRASGSGESQYF,TGTGCCAGCAGGGCTAGCGGGAGTGGTGAGTCCCAGTACTTC
-,TRBV18,TRBJ1-3,-,CASSPAQVFSGNTIYF,TGTGCCAGCTCACCGGCACAGGTATTCTCTGGAAACACCATATATTTT
TRBD2,TRBV20-1,TRBJ2-1,many,CSARKLAGFEQFF,TGCAGTGCTAGAAAACTAGCGGGATTTGAGCAGTTCTTC
-,TRBV4-1,TRBJ2-3,-,CASSQAPLAADTQYF,TGCGCCAGCAGCCAAGCCCCCCTAGCTGCAGATACGCAGTATTTT
-,TRBV6-1,TRBJ2-2,-,CASSQRGGTAATGELFF,TGTGCCAGCAGCCAAAGGGGCGGTACCGCTGCCACCGGGGAGCTGTTTTTT
-,TRBV28,TRBJ1-2,many,CASSLGQTSYTF,TGTGCCAGCAGTCTAGGACAGACCTCCTACACCTTC
-,TRBV24-1,TRBJ1-1,many,CATSEGGEAEAFF,TGTGCCACCAGTGAAGGGGGTGAGGCTGAAGCTTTCTTT
-,TRBV6-1,TRBJ1-1,many,CASSYTVGDVGEAFF,TGTGCCAGCAGTTATACAGTCGGCGACGTGGGTGAAGCTTTCTTT
-,TRBV19,TRBJ1-1,-,CASSIRYSEAFF,TGTGCCAGTAGTATCCGGTACAGCGAAGCTTTCTTT
TRBD1,TRBV6-2/TRBV6-3,TRBJ2-5,-,CASSQQGAQETQYF,TGTGCCAGCAGTCAACAGGGGGCTCAGGAGACCCAGTACTTC
TRBD1,TRBV6-1,TRBJ2-2,few,CASSSQGLLTGELFF,TGTGCCAGCAGTTCACAGGGGCTACTCACCGGGGAGCTGTTTTTT
TRBD1,TRBV12-3/TRBV12-4,TRBJ2-1,few,CASSQQGAYEQFF,TGTGCCAGCAGTCAACAGGGGGCCTATGAGCAGTTCTTC
-,TRBV11-2,TRBJ2-1,many,CASSQGPRYEQFF,TGTGCCAGCAGTCAGGGACCTCGCTATGAGCAGTTCTTC
-,TRBV27,TRBJ1-6,few,CASREDLLYSPLHF,TGTGCCAGCAGGGAGGATTTATTGTATTCACCCCTCCACTTT
-,TRBV12-3/TRBV12-4,TRBJ1-6,-,CASRIGGGYNSPLHF,TGTGCCAGCAGAATTGGGGGCGGCTATAATTCACCCCTCCACTTT
-,TRBV2,TRBJ2-1,many,CASSPLQRTNEQFF,TGTGCCAGCAGCCCTTTACAGAGAACGAATGAGCAGTTCTTC
-,TRBV29-1,TRBJ1-2,few,CSVDKSGYGYTF,TGCAGCGTTGATAAGTCTGGCTATGGCTACACCTTC
-,TRBV19,TRBJ2-1,-,CASSRLYSTENVYNEQFF,TGTGCCAGTAGTCGCCTCTATTCGACAGAGAACGTGTACAATGAGCAGTTCTTC
-,TRBV7-9,TRBJ2-3,-,CASSLVVSGSTDTQYF,TGTGCCAGCAGCTTAGTAGTCAGCGGTAGCACAGATACGCAGTATTTT
-,TRBV7-8,TRBJ2-1,many,CASSLGWGGGQFF,TGTGCCAGCAGCCTAGGGTGGGGAGGAGGGCAGTTCTTC
-,TRBV19,TRBJ2-5,once,CASIGQGLGETQYF,TGTGCCAGTATCGGCCAGGGCCTGGGGGAGACCCAGTACTTC
-,TRBV28,TRBJ1-5,many,CASSLGGDSNQPQHF,TGTGCCAGCAGTTTGGGGGGCGATAGCAATCAGCCCCAGCATTTT
-,TRBV9,TRBJ2-5,-,CASSYGGGIRETQYF,TGTGCCAGCAGCTACGGTGGGGGGATCAGAGAGACCCAGTACTTC
TRBD1,TRBV20-1,TRBJ2-7,many,CSASGTGNEQYF,TGCAGTGCTAGTGGGACAGGGAATGAGCAGTACTTC
-,TRBV20-1,TRBJ2-1,-,CSAVGGANKQFF,TGCAGTGCCGTAGGGGGGGCCAATAAGCAGTTCTTC
-,TRBV19,TRBJ1-2,-,CASSPLTDTPNYGYTF,TGTGCCAGTAGTCCACTGACAGATACCCCTAACTATGGCTACACCTTC
-,TRBV20-1,TRBJ2-5,many,CSARSAVRGGPETQYF,TGCAGTGCTAGAAGTGCCGTCAGGGGGGGACCAGAGACCCAGTACTTC
TRBD2,TRBV18,TRBJ2-5,-,CATSPGGGAQETQYF,TGTGCCACTTCTCCGGGAGGCGGGGCTCAAGAGACCCAGTACTTC
TRBD1,TRBV11-2,TRBJ2-7,many,CASSLDRGLSYEQYF,TGTGCCAGCAGCTTAGACAGGGGGCTTAGTTACGAGCAGTACTTC
TRBD1,TRBV10-2,TRBJ2-5,many,CASSESGTGAETQYF,TGCGCCAGCAGTGAGTCCGGGACAGGGGCTGAGACCCAGTACTTC
-,TRBV18,TRBJ1-5,few,CASSPSPEGGSNQPQHF,TGTGCCAGCTCACCAAGCCCTGAAGGTGGGAGCAATCAGCCCCAGCATTTT
-,TRBV18,TRBJ1-4,many,CASSPGGNEKLFF,TGTGCCAGCTCACCCGGGGGGAATGAAAAACTGTTTTTT
TRBD1,TRBV15,TRBJ1-4,-,CATSYRWDSNEKLFF,TGTGCCACCAGCTACCGATGGGACAGTAATGAAAAACTGTTTTTT
TRBD2,TRBV5-5,TRBJ2-7,few,CASSLASGGPYEQYF,TGTGCCAGCAGCTTGGCTAGCGGGGGACCCTACGAGCAGTACTTC
-,TRBV7-9,TRBJ2-3,few,CASNRGAPDTQYF,TGTGCCAGCAACCGGGGGGCCCCAGATACGCAGTATTTT
TRBD2,TRBV2,TRBJ2-5,-,CASRRTSGSGTQYF,TGTGCCAGCAGGAGGACTAGCGGGAGCGGGACCCAGTACTTC
TRBD1,TRBV7-9,TRBJ2-1,-,CASSWSGQGEQFF,TGTGCCAGCAGCTGGTCCGGACAGGGGGAGCAGTTCTTC
-,TRBV20-1,TRBJ2-5,-,CSARDSEGSQETQYF,TGCAGTGCTAGAGATTCGGAGGGCAGCCAAGAGACCCAGTACTTC